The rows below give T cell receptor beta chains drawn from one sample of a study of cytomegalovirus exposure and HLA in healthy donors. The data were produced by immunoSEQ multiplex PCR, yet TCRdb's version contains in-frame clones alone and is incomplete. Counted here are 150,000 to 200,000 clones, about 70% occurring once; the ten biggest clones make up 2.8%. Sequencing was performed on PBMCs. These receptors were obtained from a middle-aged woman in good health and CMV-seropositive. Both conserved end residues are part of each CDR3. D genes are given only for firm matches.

CDR3: CASSLAPSEQETQYF
J: TRBJ2-5
V: TRBV5-1
D: .

CDR3: CSVPDRVGETQYF
J: TRBJ2-5
V: TRBV29-1
D: TRBD1

CDR3: CASSFESSGNTIYF
J: TRBJ1-3
V: TRBV7-9
D: .

CDR3: CASSDGRGYQETQYF
J: TRBJ2-5
V: TRBV6-1
D: TRBD2

CDR3: CASSSLGQWFSDGYTF
J: TRBJ1-2
V: TRBV28
D: .

CDR3: CASRTVAEAFF
J: TRBJ1-1
V: TRBV6-1
D: .

CDR3: CASSSGLAGVSEQFF
J: TRBJ2-1
V: TRBV7-2
D: TRBD2

CDR3: CASSWGLAEITDTQYF
J: TRBJ2-3
V: TRBV5-1
D: TRBD2

CDR3: CSVDRGHTEAFF
J: TRBJ1-1
V: TRBV29-1
D: TRBD1

CDR3: CASSLESGTDSGNTIYF
J: TRBJ1-3
V: TRBV9
D: TRBD1

CDR3: CASSLAGGRTDTQYF
J: TRBJ2-3
V: TRBV5-5
D: .

CDR3: CASSQGSSNQPQHF
J: TRBJ1-5
V: TRBV18
D: .

CDR3: CASSQISRTATNEKLFF
J: TRBJ1-4
V: TRBV16
D: .

CDR3: CASSYPGPTDTQYF
J: TRBJ2-3
V: TRBV6-5
D: .

CDR3: CASSRLADSYEQYF
J: TRBJ2-7
V: TRBV19
D: TRBD2

CDR3: CASSRDLAGPYEQYF
J: TRBJ2-7
V: TRBV5-1
D: TRBD2

CDR3: CASSVEDTSYEQYF
J: TRBJ2-7
V: TRBV9
D: .

CDR3: CASSSGTGVTGELFF
J: TRBJ2-2
V: TRBV5-1
D: TRBD1

CDR3: CASSQAGVGVDEKLFF
J: TRBJ1-4
V: TRBV14
D: .

CDR3: CASKRAMNTEAFF
J: TRBJ1-1
V: TRBV7-2
D: .

CDR3: CASSLGLAGEAQYF
J: TRBJ2-5
V: TRBV7-7
D: TRBD2

CDR3: CASSVQGTEAFF
J: TRBJ1-1
V: TRBV7-9
D: .

CDR3: CASSLQLQATDGYPF
J: TRBJ1-2
V: TRBV9
D: .

CDR3: CASSQEGLDQPQHF
J: TRBJ1-5
V: TRBV4-2
D: .

CDR3: CASSLAVLRGGYTF
J: TRBJ1-2
V: TRBV5-6
D: .

CDR3: CACAIAAGQPQHF
J: TRBJ1-5
V: TRBV19
D: .

CDR3: CASSSQDRGNSPLHF
J: TRBJ1-6
V: TRBV9
D: TRBD1

CDR3: CASSLQGTNYGYPF
J: TRBJ1-2
V: TRBV5-6
D: .

CDR3: CASSRLAGAAYEQYF
J: TRBJ2-7
V: TRBV27
D: .

CDR3: CASSSRGQGLYEQYF
J: TRBJ2-7
V: TRBV11-2
D: TRBD1

CDR3: CASSQEQGAGYNEQFF
J: TRBJ2-1
V: TRBV4-3
D: .

CDR3: CASGFLWTSGTSTDTQYF
J: TRBJ2-3
V: TRBV12-5
D: TRBD2

CDR3: CASSAGTEAYEQYF
J: TRBJ2-7
V: TRBV9
D: .

CDR3: CASSEDLAAATSYEQYF
J: TRBJ2-7
V: TRBV6-1
D: .

CDR3: CASSVGSTEAFF
J: TRBJ1-1
V: TRBV25-1
D: .